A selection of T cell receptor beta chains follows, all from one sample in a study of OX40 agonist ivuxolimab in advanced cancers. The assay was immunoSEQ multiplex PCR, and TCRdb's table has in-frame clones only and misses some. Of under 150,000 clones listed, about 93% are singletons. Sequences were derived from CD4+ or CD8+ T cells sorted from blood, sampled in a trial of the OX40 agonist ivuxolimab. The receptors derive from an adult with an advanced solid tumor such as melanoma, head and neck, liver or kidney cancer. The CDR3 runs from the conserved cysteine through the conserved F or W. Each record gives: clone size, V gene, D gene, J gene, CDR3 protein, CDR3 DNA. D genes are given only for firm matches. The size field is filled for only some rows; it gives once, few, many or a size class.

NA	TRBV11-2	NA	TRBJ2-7	CASSPLGRYEQYF	TGTGCCAGCAGCCCCCTCGGACGCTACGAGCAGTACTTC
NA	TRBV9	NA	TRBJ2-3	CATGTSTDTQYF	TGTGCCACCGGGACGAGCACAGATACGCAGTATTTT
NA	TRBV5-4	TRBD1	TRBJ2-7	CASSARTGSSYEQYF	TGTGCCAGCAGCGCCCGGACAGGGAGCTCCTACGAGCAGTACTTC
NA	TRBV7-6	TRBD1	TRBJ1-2	CASSRDRDYGYTF	TGTGCCAGCAGCCGAGACAGGGATTATGGCTACACCTTC
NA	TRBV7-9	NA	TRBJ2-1	CASSPDYNEQFF	TGTGCCAGCAGCCCAGACTACAATGAGCAGTTCTTC
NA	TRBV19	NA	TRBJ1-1	CASRTPSQISEAFF	TGTGCCAGTAGGACCCCCAGCCAGATCTCTGAAGCTTTCTTT
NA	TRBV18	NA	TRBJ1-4	CASSQRATNEKLFF	TGTGCCAGCTCCCAGAGGGCAACTAATGAAAAACTGTTTTTT
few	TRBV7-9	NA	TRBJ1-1	CASSLGGFTEAFF	TGTGCCAGCAGCTTAGGGGGGTTCACTGAAGCTTTCTTT
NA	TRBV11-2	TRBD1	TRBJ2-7	CASSDPGTGSYEQYF	TGTGCCAGCAGCGACCCCGGGACAGGGTCCTACGAGCAGTACTTC
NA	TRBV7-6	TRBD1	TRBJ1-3	CASSLDRVSGNTIYF	TGTGCCAGCAGCCTGGACAGGGTTTCAGGAAACACCATATATTTT
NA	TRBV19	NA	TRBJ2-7	CASKGEQYF	TGTGCCAGTAAAGGGGAGCAGTACTTC
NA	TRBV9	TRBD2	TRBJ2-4	CASSPRTSGAVIQYF	TGTGCCAGCAGCCCCCGGACTAGCGGGGCAGTGATTCAGTACTTC
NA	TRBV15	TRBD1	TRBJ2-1	CATSRPPGQGAFNEQFF	TGTGCCACCAGCAGACCCCCGGGACAGGGGGCTTTCAATGAGCAGTTCTTC
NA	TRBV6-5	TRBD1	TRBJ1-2	CASTSPGQKVTF	TGTGCCAGCACTTCGCCGGGACAGAAGGTAACCTTC
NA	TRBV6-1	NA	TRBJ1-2	CASSAGHYGYTF	TGTGCCAGCAGTGCGGGCCACTATGGCTACACCTTC
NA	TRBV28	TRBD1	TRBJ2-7	CASSSGTETYYEQYF	TGTGCCAGCAGTTCGGGGACAGAAACGTACTACGAGCAGTACTTC
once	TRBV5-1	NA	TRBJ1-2	CASSPDPGNYGYTF	TGCGCCAGCAGCCCCGACCCGGGGAACTATGGCTACACCTTC
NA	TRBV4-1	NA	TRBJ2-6	CASSPRAVPGANVLTF	TGCGCCAGCAGCCCTAGGGCGGTTCCTGGGGCCAACGTCCTGACTTTC
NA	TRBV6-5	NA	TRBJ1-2	CASRTDSNYGYTF	TGTGCCAGCAGGACTGACAGTAACTATGGCTACACCTTC
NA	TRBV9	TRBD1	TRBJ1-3	CASNPTGGSGNTIYF	TGTGCCAGCAATCCGACAGGGGGCTCTGGAAACACCATATATTTT
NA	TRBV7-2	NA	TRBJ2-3	CASSFPAPGTDTQYF	TGTGCCAGCAGCTTCCCCGCCCCGGGCACAGATACGCAGTATTTT
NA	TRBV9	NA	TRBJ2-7	CASSPGGGSSYEQYF	TGTGCCAGCAGTCCAGGGGGCGGGAGCTCCTACGAGCAGTACTTC
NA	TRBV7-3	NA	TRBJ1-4	CASSPRAREELFF	TGTGCCAGCAGCCCAAGAGCCAGGGAGGAACTGTTTTTT
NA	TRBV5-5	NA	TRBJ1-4	CASSLVGQDEKLFF	TGTGCCAGCAGCTTGGTAGGACAAGATGAAAAACTGTTTTTT
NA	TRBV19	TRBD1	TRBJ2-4	CASSIVGRGTAKNIQYF	TGTGCCAGTAGTATAGTGGGCAGGGGGACGGCCAAAAACATTCAGTACTTC
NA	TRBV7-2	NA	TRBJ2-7	CASSSRGGRSSYEQYF	TGTGCCAGCAGCTCTCGGGGCGGGCGGAGCTCCTACGAGCAGTACTTC
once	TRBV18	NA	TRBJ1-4	CASSPRRDEKLFF	TGTGCCAGCTCTCCTCGACGAGACGAAAAACTGTTTTTT
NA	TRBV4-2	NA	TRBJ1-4	CASSQDRDQGINEKLFF	TGTGCCAGCAGCCAAGACAGGGACCAAGGGATTAATGAAAAACTGTTTTTT
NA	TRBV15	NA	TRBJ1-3	CATGNGGNTIYF	TGTGCCACCGGGAATGGCGGAAACACCATATATTTT
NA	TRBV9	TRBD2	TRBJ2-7	CASSIAGSSYEQYF	TGTGCCAGCTCAATAGCGGGAAGCTCCTACGAGCAGTACTTC
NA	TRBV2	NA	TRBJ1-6	CASSPQINSPLHF	TGTGCCAGCAGCCCCCAGATAAATTCACCCCTCCACTTT
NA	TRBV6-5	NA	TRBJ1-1	CASNVQLNTEAFF	TGTGCCAGCAACGTACAGCTGAACACTGAAGCTTTCTTT
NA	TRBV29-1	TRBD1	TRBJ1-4	CSSLGQGNEKLFF	TGCAGCTCCTTGGGACAGGGGAATGAAAAACTGTTTTTT
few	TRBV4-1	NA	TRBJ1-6	CASRWTERDYSPLHF	TGCGCCAGCAGATGGACAGAAAGAGACTATTCACCCCTCCACTTT
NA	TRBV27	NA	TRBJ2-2	CASSLGRARTGELFF	TGTGCCAGCAGTTTGGGCAGGGCGAGGACCGGGGAGCTGTTTTTT
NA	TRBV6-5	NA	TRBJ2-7	CASSQNNYEQYF	TGTGCCAGCAGCCAAAACAACTACGAGCAGTACTTC
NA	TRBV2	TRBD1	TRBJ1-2	CASSEAGAWQGVVYGYTF	TGTGCCAGCAGTGAAGCGGGGGCATGGCAGGGGGTAGTCTATGGCTACACCTTC
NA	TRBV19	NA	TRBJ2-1	CASSTTGDGASYNEQFF	TGTGCCAGTAGTACCACCGGGGACGGGGCTTCCTACAATGAGCAGTTCTTC
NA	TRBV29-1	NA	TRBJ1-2	CSVVMGLNYGYTF	TGCAGCGTTGTAATGGGATTGAACTATGGCTACACCTTC
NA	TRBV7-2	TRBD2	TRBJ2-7	CASSSSGGAREQYF	TGTGCCAGCAGCTCTAGCGGGGGGGCCAGAGAGCAGTACTTC
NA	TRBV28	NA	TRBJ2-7	CASSPRPSYEQYF	TGTGCCAGCAGCCCCCGTCCATCCTACGAGCAGTACTTC
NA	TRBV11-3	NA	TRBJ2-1	CASSFGAYNEQFF	TGTGCCAGCAGCTTTGGGGCTTACAATGAGCAGTTCTTC
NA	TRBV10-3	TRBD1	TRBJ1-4	CAISPERTGANEKLFF	TGTGCCATCAGCCCCGAAAGGACAGGCGCTAATGAAAAACTGTTTTTT
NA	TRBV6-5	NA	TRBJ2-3	CATGRSTDTQYF	TGTGCCACTGGGCGGTCCACAGATACGCAGTATTTT
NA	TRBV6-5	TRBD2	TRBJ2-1	CASSLSGGAYNEQFF	TGTGCCAGCAGTCTAAGCGGGGGGGCCTACAATGAGCAGTTCTTC
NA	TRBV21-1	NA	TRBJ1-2	CASSKLETINYGYTF	TGTGCCAGCAGCAAATTGGAAACGATCAACTATGGCTACACCTTC
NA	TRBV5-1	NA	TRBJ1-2	CASSLELSQAYGYTF	TGCGCCAGCAGCTTGGAATTGAGTCAGGCCTATGGCTACACCTTC